This T cell receptor (beta chain) was recovered during a study of OX40 agonist ivuxolimab in advanced cancers. Study-level information: Mean age 60 years, range roughly 20 to 85; about 85% male. Study-level points and caveats: Some nonresponders likewise displayed low normalized T-cell clonal expansion.

A note on this clone: Its specificity is unknown.

The cohort excluded patients with autoimmune disease history or systemic immunosuppression. This table comes from immunoSEQ multiplex PCR, and its TCRdb copy is limited to in-frame clones, with some not included. The sample yields tens of thousands of clones, 89% seen once. This TCR was sampled from an adult with an advanced solid tumor such as melanoma, head and neck, liver or kidney cancer. The sample was CD4+ or CD8+ T cells sorted from blood, taken in a trial of the OX40 agonist ivuxolimab.

The CDR3: CASSLTLGRNSGANVLTF. The CDR3 DNA reads as TGTGCCAGCAGCTTAACGCTTGGACGGAACTCTGGGGCCAACGTCCTGACTTTC. The rearrangement joins TRBV7-3 to TRBJ2-6; D gene uncertain. The CDR3 sequence is 18 residues long. Trimming stripped 0 bases from V and 0 bases from J, with 12 bases between. Germline values: CDR1 SGHTA, CDR2 FQGTGA.